This entry features one T cell receptor beta chain sequence. Its matching antigen is unknown. The data derive from a study of siplizumab effects on memory and regulatory T cells. V was cut by 0 bases and J by 6 bases, with 9 bases left in between. The CDR3 is 14 residues long. From germline, CDR1 is SGHAT and CDR2 FQNNGV. Findings and limits, study-wide: Naive T cells looked more diverse than memory cells and looked like major alloresponse contributors.

Per individual sample, about 10^5 TCR templates were assayed. Some clones are missing from TCRdb's copy, which holds only in-frame ones; the method was immunoSEQ multiplex PCR. Seen here are more than 75,000 clones, over 95% observed once, and the top ten hold around 0.03%. The receptor was derived from a human donor in good health. Sample: naive CD4+ T cells sorted from blood. The V and J genes are TRBV11-2 and TRBJ2-1, with D hard to call. The CDR3 nucleotides are TGTGCCAGCAGCTTAGATTCTGTCTTCAATGAGCAGTTCTTC. This translates into CASSLDSVFNEQFF.